This T cell receptor (beta chain) is drawn from a study of blood T cell repertoires in COVID-19 (dated by TCRdb to 2018 to 2020). With regard to the full study: The collaborator samples originated in the United States, Italy and Spain and spanned the acute and convalescent phases of COVID-19. The prospective study material was composed of cDNA or gDNA derived from T cells, B-cell-depleted T cells, or PBMCs. Subjects who had been exposed to COVID-19, were actively infected with it, or had recovered from it provided the deeply sampled blood TCRbeta repertoires that made up the dataset. The repertoires were released in a freely available public database intended as a resource for research on the immune response to SARS-CoV-2. Samples came from the ongoing ImmuneRACE study (first 160 participants) plus 1,254 subjects from 6 global collaborators. Sample metadata almost always included a de-identified subject ID, COVID-19 status, age in years and sex. Where available, HLA class I and class II types were obtained from metadata supplied by the sample provider rather than from assay-based typing.

The immunoSEQ Assay, a bias-controlled multiplex PCR, was used to amplify TCRbeta CDR3 regions from genomic DNA. Under the source paper's analysis protocol: The number of nucleated cells in each sample was estimated from the amplification of reference gene primers within the assay. To quantify the absolute abundance of each unique TCRbeta CDR3 rearrangement, sequence reads were collapsed and filtered. Productive Simpson clonality was computed per sample as the square root of Simpson's diversity index over productive rearrangements. TCRdb holds this immuneACCESS table with in-frame rearrangements only. Some clones are missing; in checked studies, unresolved V genes explain under half, and the rest has no known cause. V and J calls and clone size are given by that table; D and trimming were obtained from the DNA. Present in this sample are 40,000 to 60,000 clones, roughly 85% of which were seen just once. In total, the top ten clones hold roughly 25% of the sample.

CDR3 length: 15 amino acids, cysteine to phenylalanine. The sequence is cut down to CDR3 DNA, 45 bases in frame from base 1. The trim is 2 bases for V and 7 bases for J, with a gap of 12 bases between the germline ends. According to the germline V gene, CDR1 reads SGHTA and CDR2 reads FQGNSA. Note on this clone: The specificity of this receptor is unknown. No qualities accompany the bases; no much larger clone lies one base away.

Results and caveats for the whole study, not just this receptor: The quantity of clinical and demographic metadata differed by source and by participant and was supplied without curation.

The collaborating institutions used their own protocols to collect whole blood in K2EDTA tubes. For TCRbeta analysis, collaborators shipped samples as frozen whole blood, isolated PBMCs, or DNA extracted from either of those sample types. This clonotype was sampled from a man in his sixties or seventies with acute or convalescent COVID-19. The chain uses TRBV7-2 and TRBJ1-6, and TRBD1 may be the D gene, going by 5 matching bases. The specimen was peripheral blood. For the CDR3, the sequence is CASSLWGRANSPLHF. The nucleotide sequence reads TGTGCCAGCAGCTTATGGGGCAGGGCGAATTCACCCCTCCACTTT.